The clone carrying this T cell receptor beta chain appeared once. Antigen specificity is unknown. These data belong to a study of cytomegalovirus exposure and HLA in healthy donors. The trim removed 5 bases at V and 5 bases at J, leaving 9 bases unmatched. Germline V gene sequence: CDR1 LGHNA, CDR2 YSLEER. This CDR3 has 14 amino acids. PCR used 60 Vbeta primers and 13 Jbeta primers. TCRdb's table, derived via immunoSEQ multiplex PCR, lists solely in-frame clones and lacks some. The repertoire holds approximately 120,000 clones, 60% to 85% seen once, with about 3.4% in the top ten. Study conclusions and caveats: Reports showed the classifier diagnosing cytomegalovirus status with high specificity and sensitivity. When analyzed later, a missense DCLRE1C variant was found to be linked to TCR beta V- and J-gene trimming.

The sequenced material came from PBMCs. This TCR was sampled from a man aged 30 to 39 in good health and CMV-seronegative. This chain connects TRBV4-3 to TRBJ2-7; 7 bases agree with TRBD1. CDR3: CASSDSQGYDEQYF. The CDR3 DNA reads as TGCGCCAGCAGCGATTCACAGGGGTACGACGAGCAGTACTTC.